Below are 10 T cell receptor beta chains sequenced from a single sample in a study of T cells in tuberculosis. The assay was immunoSEQ multiplex PCR, and TCRdb's table has in-frame clones only and misses some. The table lists about 43,000 clones, approximately 94% of them singletons, with about 2% in the top ten. The source material was PBMCs. Receptor source: a donor aged 10-30 years with latent tuberculosis or without tuberculosis infection. Some clones in this sample may be carry-over from other donors' samples.

The gene calls are TRBV6-6 and TRBJ1-1, with 7 bases fitting TRBD1. The V and J ends lost 0 bases and 4 bases, in that order; junction bases with no gene match: 5. The CDR3 has 15 residues. CDR1 and CDR2 from the germline V gene are MNHNY and SVGAGI (reference sequence). Here the CDR3 DNA reads TGTGCCAGCAGTTACTCGACAGGGAGTGTCACTGAAGCTTTCTTT. Translation: CASSYSTGSVTEAFF.

V and J are TRBV7-2 and TRBJ2-7, with TRBD1 matching 7 bases. This CDR3 has 14 amino acids. Per germline, CDR1 SGHTA and CDR2 FQGNSA. With 5 bases clipped from V and 3 bases from J, the junction kept 7 bases outside the gene matches. CDR3 coding DNA: TGTGCCAGCAGCCCAGACAGGGACAACTACGAGCAGTACTTC. It specifies CASSPDRDNYEQYF.

As regards this clone: At one end, the junction sequence differs from germline, possibly due to a read error. The rearrangement uses TRBV27 and TRBJ2-7; 9 nucleotides match TRBD1. The CDR3 covers 15 residues. Germline CDR1 is MNHEY and CDR2 is SMNVEV (reference sequence). The CDR3 nucleotides read TGTGCCAGCAGTTTATCCGGACAGGGGTCCTCCGAGCAGTACTTC. Its protein is CASSLSGQGSSEQYF.

This rearrangement joins TRBV27 to TRBJ1-5, with 7 positions matching TRBD1. Germline CDR1 is MNHEY and CDR2 is SMNVEV (reference sequence). V dropped 5 bases and J dropped 4; count of bases not matched to a gene: 5. The CDR3 length is 14 residues. In DNA, the CDR3 is TGTGCCAGCAGTCTCCGGGACAGAAATCAGCCCCAGCATTTT. Translating it yields CASSLRDRNQPQHF.

The chain links TRBV29-1 to TRBJ1-1; tentatively, D is TRBD1 (6 bases). In germline, CDR1 is SQVTM, CDR2 ANQGSEA. This CDR3 is built from 11 residues. V gave up 5 bases and J gave up 5 bases, with 9 bases separating them. The CDR3 coding sequence is TGCAGCGTTATGAGGGGGACTGAAGCTTTCTTT. It encodes CSVMRGTEAFF.

The J gene is TRBJ2-3, the V gene TRBV6-1; D unclear. Germline V CDR1 and CDR2: MNHNS, SASEGT. V lost 8 bases, J lost 0 bases, and 6 bases lay in between. This CDR3 comprises 12 residues. CDR3 residues: CASDGSTDTQYF. The CDR3 DNA sequence: TGTGCCAGCGACGGGAGCACAGATACGCAGTATTTT.

CDR3 in DNA: TGTGCCAGCAGTTACGCCGGGACAGGCTATGGCTACACCTTC. This codes for CASSYAGTGYGYTF. This chain connects TRBV27 to TRBJ1-2; TRBD1 aligns across 8 bases. Germline loops: CDR1 MNHEY, CDR2 SMNVEV (reference sequence). The CDR3 is 14 residues long. Germline trimming cut 4 bases from V and 4 bases from J; bases unmatched to any gene: 5.

CDR3 sequence (DNA): TGTGCCAGCAGTGCATCCGGGACATCCTACGAGCAGTACTTC. Its protein is CASSASGTSYEQYF. This sequence joins TRBV28 and TRBJ2-7; weak D call: TRBD1 (6 bases). V was shortened by 5 bases and J by 1 base, with 12 bases between the two germline ends. The CDR3 has 14 residues. Germline V gives CDR1 MDHEN, CDR2 SYDVKM.

This CDR3 is CASSVGTEDNEQFF. Here the CDR3 DNA reads TGTGCCAGCAGCGTAGGGACGGAGGACAATGAGCAGTTCTTC. This chain uses TRBV9 with TRBJ2-1; TRBD2 might be the D (5 bases). The ends were cut back, 0 bases at V and 5 bases at J, with 9 bases in the middle. This CDR3 has 14 amino acids. Per the germline V gene, CDR1 is SGDLS and CDR2 is YYNGEE. The full variable domain, in which reference TRBV9 and TRBJ2-1 provide the parts outside the CDR3, is DSGVTQTPKHLITATGQRVTLRCSPRSGDLSVYWYQQSLDQGLQFLIQYYNGEERAKGNILERFSAQQFPDLHSELNLSSLELGDSALYFCASSVGTEDNEQFFGPGTRLTVL.

This clone appeared a single time. This chain uses TRBV5-6 with TRBJ2-7, with D perhaps matching TRBD1 (5 bases). Trimming took off 3 bases at V and 3 bases at J, with 16 bases between the two ends. Per the germline V gene, CDR1 is SGHDT and CDR2 is YYEEEE. There are 15 residues in the CDR3. CDR3 nucleotides: TGTGCCAGCAGCTCCGGACACGATCAACTCTACGAGCAGTACTTC. This translates into CASSSGHDQLYEQYF. The variable domain in full, completed from reference TRBV5-6 and TRBJ2-7, reads DAGVTQSPTHLIKTRGQQVTLRCSPKSGHDTVSWYQQALGQGPQFIFQYYEEEERQRGNFPDRFSGHQFPNYSSELNVNALLLGDSALYLCASSSGHDQLYEQYFGPGTRLTVT.